This TCR beta chain comes out of a study of post-analysis software for immune sequencing data. Unique-molecular-identifier-tagged TCR beta cDNA libraries were used. TCRdb re-called the PCR reads with MiXCR, one entry per CDR3 protein. This sample yields 250,000 to 300,000 distinct CDR3 sequences, of which about 38% are seen a single time; 4% to 6% belongs to the top ten. General observations from the study: Compared with controls, patients had more of five TRBV segments, including TRBV5-6, TRBV5-1 and TRBV20-1.

The CDR3 length is 14 residues. The germline gives CDR1 DFQATT, CDR2 SNEGSKA (reference sequence). With V trimmed by 2 bases and J by 7 bases, 4 bases remained unmatched. This clonotype occurred many times. Its target is unknown. This clonotype was obtained from a girl aged 10 to 17 with multiple sclerosis. V gene TRBV20-1 combines with J gene TRBJ2-1; TRBD2 matches 11 bases. Sequenced input: blood. CDR3 nucleotides: TGCAGTGCTAGAATTCTAGCGGGAGGTAATGAGCAGTTCTTC. Translating it yields CSARILAGGNEQFF.